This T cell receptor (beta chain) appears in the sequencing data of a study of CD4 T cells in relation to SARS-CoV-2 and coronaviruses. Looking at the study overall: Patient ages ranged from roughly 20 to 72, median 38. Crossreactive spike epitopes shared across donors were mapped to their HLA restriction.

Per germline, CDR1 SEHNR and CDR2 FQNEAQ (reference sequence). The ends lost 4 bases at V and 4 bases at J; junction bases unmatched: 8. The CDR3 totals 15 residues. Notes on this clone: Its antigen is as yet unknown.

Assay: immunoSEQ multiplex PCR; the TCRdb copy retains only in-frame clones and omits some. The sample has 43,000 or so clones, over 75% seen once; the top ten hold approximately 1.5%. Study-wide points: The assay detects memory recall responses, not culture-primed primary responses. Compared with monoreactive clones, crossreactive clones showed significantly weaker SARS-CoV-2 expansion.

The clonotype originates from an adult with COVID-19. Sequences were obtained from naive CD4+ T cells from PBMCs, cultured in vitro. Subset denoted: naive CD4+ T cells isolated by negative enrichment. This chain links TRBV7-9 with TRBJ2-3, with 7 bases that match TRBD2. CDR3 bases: TGTGCCAGCAGCTCAAGACTAGCCCTCGCAGATACGCAGTATTTT. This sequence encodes CASSSRLALADTQYF.